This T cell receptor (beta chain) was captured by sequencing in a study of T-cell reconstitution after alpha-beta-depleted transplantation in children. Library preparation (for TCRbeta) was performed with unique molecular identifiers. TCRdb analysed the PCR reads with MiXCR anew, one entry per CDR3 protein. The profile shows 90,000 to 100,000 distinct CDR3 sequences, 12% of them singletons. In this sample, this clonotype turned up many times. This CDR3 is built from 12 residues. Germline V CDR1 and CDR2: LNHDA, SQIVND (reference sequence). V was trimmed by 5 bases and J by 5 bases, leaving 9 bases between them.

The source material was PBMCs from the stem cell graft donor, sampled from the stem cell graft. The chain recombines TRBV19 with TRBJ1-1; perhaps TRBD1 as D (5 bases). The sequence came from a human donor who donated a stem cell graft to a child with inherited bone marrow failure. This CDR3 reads CASSYEGTEAFF. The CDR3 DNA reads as TGTGCCAGTAGTTACGAGGGGACTGAAGCTTTCTTT.